This entry features one TCR beta chain sequence. This entry belongs to a study of cytomegalovirus exposure and HLA in healthy donors. Repertoires were generated with immunoSEQ multiplex PCR, while TCRdb's copy carries only in-frame clones and drops some. This sample has roughly 330,000 clones, with around 90% found just once. The CDR3 length is 15 residues. Trimming removed 0 bases from V and 8 bases from J, with 16 bases in between. Germline lookup yields CDR1 MNHEY and CDR2 SMNVEV (reference sequence). The sequence derives from a woman in her twenties or thirties in good health and CMV-seropositive. The V call is TRBV27, the J call TRBJ1-1, with D perhaps TRBD1 (6 bases). Sample: PBMCs. CDR3 amino acids: CASSLSVTGNREAFF. CDR3 nucleotides: TGTGCCAGCAGTTTATCCGTAACAGGGAATCGCGAAGCTTTCTTT.